This T cell receptor (beta chain) came from a study of response to subunit inactivated influenza vaccine. This clonotype showed up just a few times. Its target is unknown. Trimming left V 0 bases short and J 2 bases short, with 9 bases between. Germline lookup yields CDR1 LGHNA and CDR2 YSLEER. The CDR3 is made up of 15 amino acids. Each CDR3 protein is one row after TCRdb ran MiXCR on the RT-PCR reads. The sample has over 400,000 distinct CDR3 sequences; around 13% are singletons. Study results and limitations: That few new T cells are recruited by each seasonal influenza vaccination was the authors' suggestion.

Specimen: PBMCs from blood, collected about 6 weeks after vaccination. The chain employs TRBV4-3 and TRBJ2-3, with TRBD2 as a possible D gene (5 bases). The clonotype originates from a man in his fifties or sixties who received an inactivated influenza vaccine. The CDR3 bases are TGCGCCAGCAGCCAAGAAAGCGGTCCCACAGATACGCAGTATTTT. Protein sequence: CASSQESGPTDTQYF.